The sequence of this T cell receptor (beta chain) was determined in a study of shared clonotypes between healthy human individuals (dated by TCRdb to about 2020). For the wider study: The cohort comprised a couple of women and three men aged 18 to 49 years. Different laboratories and diverse techniques were used to prepare libraries and sequence TCR repertoires, to increase sequencing depth and limit assay-specific biases. Per donor, three plates each were used for CD4 naive and CD4 memory, two for CD8 naive, and one for CD8 memory. Leukapheresis yielded between about 0.85 and 9 billion PBMCs per donor. Blood TCR repertoires of about 5 healthy adults were deeply sequenced to estimate repertoire size and the extent of clonotype sharing between individuals. Summary of the overall study and its limitations: Naive subsets generally had larger estimated clonotype richness than memory subsets did. Incomplete sequencing was indicated by rarefaction of sorted-subset datasets, despite the large sequencing depth. Higher generation probabilities were observed for clonotypes shared by all four sorted-subset donors than for non-shared clonotypes. Because the study included only a small number of donors, the genetic and exposure-history diversity represented was limited. Based on pairwise subsampling, the degree of clonotype sharing among donors was expected to be affected by sequencing depth. Around 5% of naive CD4, 3.5% of naive CD8, approximately 2.2% of memory CD4, and approximately 0.39% of memory CD8 clonotypes were shared across several donors. Sampling was limited to blood, and TCR repertoires in tissue likely differ from TCR repertoires in blood.

Comment on this clone: What this receptor recognizes is not known. Base qualities are not at hand, and no much larger clone is one base apart.

CD8 naive samples were CD45RO-negative cells positively selected for CCR7, giving a CD45RA+CCR7+ population that excluded TemRA cells. Donors were healthy HIV-negative adults with no recently reported acute infections or vaccinations. Every donor was a Caucasian adult residing in Nashville, Tennessee, USA. Blood was collected by leukapheresis, and PBMCs were isolated by Ficoll-Histopaque density gradient centrifugation and then cryopreserved in liquid nitrogen vapor phase. Analytical flow cytometry was used to check the purity and quantity of each magnetically sorted T cell population. Each sorted fraction had its genomic DNA isolated and then quantified by UV absorbance on a Nanodrop 2000c. Using the deep immunoSEQ assay, multiplex PCR amplified TCR CDR3 regions from genomic DNA. Extracted genomic DNA from each cell subset was distributed evenly across all wells of several immunoSEQ 96-well plates, and each plate was treated as a replicate. For sorted subsets, about 200 ng genomic DNA, equal to about 30,000 T cell genomes, was loaded into each replicate PCR. Purified libraries were quantified with a Qubit 3.0 fluorometer, sized on a Bioanalyzer 2100, and re-quantified with the KAPA Library Quantification kit. Each immunoSEQ 96-well plate was sequenced on its own single-read 150-cycle Illumina NextSeq 550 flow cell. The authors' analysis ran thus. Because the immunoSEQ output included only junctional sequences and no quality scores, the filtering could not be the same as the filtering used for full-length reads. Sequences were annotated with PyIR, a Python wrapper for IgBLAST v1.9, and V/J genes and CDR3 were assigned using IMGT germline references. Reads were removed for weak V/J assignments (E-value above 1e-6), missing CDR3, stop codons, out-of-frame junctions, or ambiguous translated residues. V3J clonotypes were defined by identical inferred V gene, J gene, and CDR3 amino acid sequence. Percentage overlap between repertoires was calculated by dividing the number of shared unique clonotypes by the size of the smaller repertoire. Repertoire richness was assessed with RTK rarefaction, the Chao1 estimator, and Recon v2.1 estimates of unobserved clonotypes. Generation probabilities were computed with OLGA for all TCRbeta clonotypes obtained by the gDNA method from four donors. TCRdb holds this immuneACCESS table with in-frame rearrangements only. Some clones are missing; in checked studies, unresolved V genes explain under half, and the rest has no known cause. That table furnishes V, J and clone size, whereas the DNA furnished D and trimming. This sample comprises 600,000 or so clones, roughly 95% of them detected only once. The leading ten clones occupy about 0.11% of the sample.

Counted from cysteine to phenylalanine, this CDR3 has 16 amino acids. Only the CDR3 portion is preserved as DNA: 48 bases, with reading frame beginning at the first base. The sample comprised naive CD8+ T cells sorted from blood. The cell subset or site tag for this specimen amounts to: CD45RA+CCR7+. The chain couples TRBV21-1 to TRBJ1-6; TRBD1, the table's D call, was not compared with the DNA. TRBV21-1 is a pseudogene. This receptor was identified in a woman aged 25 to 39 in good health. The nucleotide sequence is TGTGCCAGCAGCAAAGCTCAGGCGCCCTATAATTCACCCCTCCACTTT. Translation gives CASSKAQAPYNSPLHF.